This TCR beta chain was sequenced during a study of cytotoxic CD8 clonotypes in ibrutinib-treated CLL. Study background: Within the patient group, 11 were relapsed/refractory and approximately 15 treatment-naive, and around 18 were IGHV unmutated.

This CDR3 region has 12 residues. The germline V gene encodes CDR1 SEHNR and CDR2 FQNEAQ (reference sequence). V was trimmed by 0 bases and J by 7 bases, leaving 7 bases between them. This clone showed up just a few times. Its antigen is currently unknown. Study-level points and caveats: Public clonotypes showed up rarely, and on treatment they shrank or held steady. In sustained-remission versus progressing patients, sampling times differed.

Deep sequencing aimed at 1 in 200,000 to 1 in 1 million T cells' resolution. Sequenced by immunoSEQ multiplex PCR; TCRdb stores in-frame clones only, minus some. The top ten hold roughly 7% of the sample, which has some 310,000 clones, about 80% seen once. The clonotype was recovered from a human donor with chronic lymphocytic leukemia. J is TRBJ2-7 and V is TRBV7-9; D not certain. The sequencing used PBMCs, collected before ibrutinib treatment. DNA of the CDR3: TGTGCCAGCAGCTTAGCGCGATCTGAGCAGTACTTC. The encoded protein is CASSLARSEQYF.